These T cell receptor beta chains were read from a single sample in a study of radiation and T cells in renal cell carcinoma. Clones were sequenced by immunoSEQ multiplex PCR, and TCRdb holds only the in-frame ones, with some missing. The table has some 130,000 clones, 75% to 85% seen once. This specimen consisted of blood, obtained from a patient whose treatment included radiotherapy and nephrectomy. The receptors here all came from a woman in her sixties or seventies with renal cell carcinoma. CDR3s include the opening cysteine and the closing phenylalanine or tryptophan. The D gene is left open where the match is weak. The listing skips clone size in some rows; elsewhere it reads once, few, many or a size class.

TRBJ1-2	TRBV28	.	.	CASSLYPETPWGYTF	TGTGCCAGCAGTTTATATCCCGAAACACCGTGGGGCTACACCTTC
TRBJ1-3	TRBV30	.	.	CACSKGIIGNTIYF	TGTGCCTGCAGCAAGGGTATTATCGGAAACACCATATATTTT
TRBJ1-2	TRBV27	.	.	CASSTTEGAVGGYTF	TGTGCCAGCAGTACCACAGAGGGCGCCGTGGGTGGCTACACCTTC
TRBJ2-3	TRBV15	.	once	CATSRNNLASPTDTQYF	TGTGCCACCAGCAGGAACAATCTAGCTTCTCCCACAGATACGCAGTATTTT
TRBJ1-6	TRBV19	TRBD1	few	CASSTGRNSPLHF	TGTGCCAGTTCGACAGGGAGGAATTCACCCCTCCACTTT
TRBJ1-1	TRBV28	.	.	CASTEPLNTEAFF	TGTGCCAGCACCGAACCTTTGAACACTGAAGCTTTCTTT
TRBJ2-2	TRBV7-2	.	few	CASSLVRSTGELFF	TGTGCCAGCAGCTTAGTTAGGAGCACCGGGGAGCTGTTTTTT
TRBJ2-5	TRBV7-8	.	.	CASRTPAASGETQYF	TGTGCCAGCCGGACCCCAGCGGCCTCTGGCGAGACCCAGTACTTC
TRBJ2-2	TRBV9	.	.	CASSVAQMPGRNTGELFF	TGTGCCAGCAGCGTAGCCCAGATGCCAGGGAGGAACACCGGGGAGCTGTTTTTT
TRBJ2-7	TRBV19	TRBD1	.	CASSLATGRDSYEQYF	TGTGCCAGTAGTCTGGCGACAGGGAGAGACTCCTACGAGCAGTACTTC
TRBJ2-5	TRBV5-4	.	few	CASSVNPIGETQYF	TGTGCCAGCAGCGTAAACCCTATCGGGGAGACCCAGTACTTC
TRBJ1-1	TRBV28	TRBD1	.	CASSRTGGNTEAFF	TGTGCCAGCAGCCGGACAGGGGGGAACACTGAAGCTTTCTTT
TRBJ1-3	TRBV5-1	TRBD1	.	CASSQQGGLHSGNTIYF	TGCGCCAGCAGCCAGCAGGGGGGGCTCCACTCTGGAAACACCATATATTTT
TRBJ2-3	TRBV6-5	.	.	CASNGDGDTQYF	TGTGCCAGCAATGGAGACGGAGATACGCAGTATTTT
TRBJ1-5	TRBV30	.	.	CAWSVQGAWNQPQHF	TGTGCCTGGAGTGTACAAGGGGCATGGAATCAGCCCCAGCATTTT
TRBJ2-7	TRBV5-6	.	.	CASSLRPASSYEQYF	TGTGCCAGCAGCTTGCGGCCTGCCAGCTCCTACGAGCAGTACTTC
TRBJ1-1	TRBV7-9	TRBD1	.	CASREGGASQSAEAFF	TGTGCCAGCAGAGAAGGGGGCGCATCCCAATCCGCTGAAGCTTTCTTT
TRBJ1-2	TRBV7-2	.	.	CAAGTYNTLGYTF	TGTGCTGCGGGGACATATAACACGCTTGGCTACACCTTC
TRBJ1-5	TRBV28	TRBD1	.	CASSGGAGNQPQHF	TGTGCCAGCTCAGGGGGCGCCGGCAATCAGCCCCAGCATTTT
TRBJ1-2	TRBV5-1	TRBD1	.	CASSSEMTGRDGYTF	TGCGCCAGCAGCTCGGAGATGACAGGGAGGGATGGCTACACCTTC
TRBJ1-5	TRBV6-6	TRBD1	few	CASSYDRGNQPQHF	TGTGCCAGCAGTTATGACAGGGGCAATCAGCCCCAGCATTTT
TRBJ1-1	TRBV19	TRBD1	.	CASSMDRGSNNTEAFF	TGTGCCAGTAGTATGGACAGGGGGAGCAATAACACTGAAGCTTTCTTT
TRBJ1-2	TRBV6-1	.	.	CASRQTESYGYTF	TGTGCCAGCAGACAGACCGAATCCTATGGCTACACCTTC
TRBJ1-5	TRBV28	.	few	CASRLQGYEAQHF	TGTGCCAGCAGACTACAGGGTTATGAAGCCCAGCATTTT
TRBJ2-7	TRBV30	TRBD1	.	CAWVDLSGQGDYEQYF	TGTGCCTGGGTAGACTTATCGGGACAGGGGGACTACGAGCAGTACTTC
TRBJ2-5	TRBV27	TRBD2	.	CASSLAPTSAKETQYF	TGTGCCAGCAGTCTTGCTCCCACTAGCGCCAAAGAGACCCAGTACTTC